This TCR beta chain was captured by sequencing in a study of OX40 agonist ivuxolimab in advanced cancers. Findings and caveats of the study: At 0.1 to 3.0 mg/kg and by week 6, CD4+ and CD8+ T cells in the blood had expanded clonally. Mean expanded clone counts were higher in CD8+ than CD4+ T cells.

The data were produced by immunoSEQ multiplex PCR, yet TCRdb's version contains in-frame clones alone and is incomplete. This repertoire shows about 93,000 clones, approximately 94% found once; its top ten account for over 2.5%. This CDR3 has 17 residues. Germline lookup yields CDR1 SGDLS and CDR2 YYNGEE. Trimming shortened V by 0 bases and J by 4 bases, and 16 bases separated the two germline ends. To note about this clone: What it binds is unknown.

This TCR was sampled from an adult with an advanced solid tumor such as melanoma, head and neck, liver or kidney cancer. Sequenced material: CD4+ or CD8+ T cells sorted from blood, taken in a trial of the OX40 agonist ivuxolimab. The chain recombines TRBV9 with TRBJ2-2, with TRBD1 as a possible D gene (6 bases). The CDR3 region is CASSVVGERGSTGELFF. The CDR3, as DNA: TGTGCCAGCAGCGTAGTGGGAGAGAGGGGGTCCACCGGGGAGCTGTTTTTT.